The 31 T cell receptor beta chains listed next were all sequenced from one sample in a study of beta chain features in type 1 diabetes. Study-level points and caveats: Among all four CD4+ subsets, Type 1 diabetes patients had TCRB CDR3s that were moderately but significantly shorter.

These receptors have no known antigen. Reverse transcription of all isolated RNA meant that expressed TCRB transcripts were sequenced. The assay was immunoSEQ multiplex PCR, and TCRdb's table has in-frame clones only and misses some. The sample contains 300,000 to 350,000 clones, about 13% of which appear only once. Material for sequencing was naive CD4+ T cells from blood. Receptors originate from a woman younger than 30 with type 1 diabetes.

The sample holds a few counts of this clone. The rearrangement links TRBV7-9 to TRBJ2-1; possible D gene TRBD1, 6 bases. This CDR3 is built from 14 residues. CDR1 and CDR2 from the germline V gene are SEHNR and FQNEAQ (reference sequence). The V and J ends lost 2 bases and 6 bases respectively, with 11 bases between them. The CDR3: CASSLLGGGNEQFF. The CDR3, as DNA: TGTGCCAGCAGCTTATTAGGGGGTGGCAATGAGCAGTTCTTC. The variable domain in full, completed from reference TRBV7-9 and TRBJ2-1, reads DTGVSQNPRHKITKRGQNVTFRCDPISEHNRLYWYRQTLGQGPEFLTYFQNEAQLEKSRLLSDRFSAERPKGSFSTLEIQRTEQGDSAMYLCASSLLGGGNEQFFGPGTRLTVL.

This clone has a handful of counts. The rearrangement links TRBV6-5 to TRBJ1-1; the D gene is possibly TRBD1 (5 bases). The CDR3 is made up of 13 amino acids. Per the germline V gene, CDR1 is MNHEY and CDR2 is SVGAGI. With 7 bases removed from V and 4 bases from J, the gap between germline ends came to 13 bases. The CDR3 bases are TGTGCCAGCACCCACGACAGACTCACTGAAGCTTTCTTT. This encodes CASTHDRLTEAFF.

This clone was picked up a small number of times. J is TRBJ2-6 and V is TRBV5-4, with D perhaps TRBD2 (5 bases). Germline V gene sequence: CDR1 SGHNT, CDR2 YYREEE (reference sequence). This CDR3 contains 17 residues. Trimming cost V 2 bases and J 1 base, with 13 bases left between them. The CDR3 spells CASSFLALSSGANVLTF. The CDR3, as DNA: TGTGCCAGCAGCTTCCTAGCACTAAGTTCTGGGGCCAACGTCCTGACTTTC. The full variable domain, rest sourced from reference TRBV5-4 and TRBJ2-6, is ETGVTQSPTHLIKTRGQQVTLRCSSQSGHNTVSWYQQALGQGPQFIFQYYREEENGRGNFPPRFSGLQFPNYSSELNVNALELDDSALYLCASSFLALSSGANVLTFGAGSRLTVL.

This rearrangement joins TRBV5-1 to TRBJ2-5, with D possibly being TRBD2 (6 bases). Germline V gives CDR1 SGHRS, CDR2 YFSETQ. The CDR3 contains 15 residues. V lost 4 bases and J lost 3, with 16 bases in between. CDR3 coding DNA: TGCGCCAGCAGCCTGTACGGGGGAATAAAAGAGACCCAGTACTTC. Translation gives CASSLYGGIKETQYF.

This clone was seen a handful of times. The genes are TRBV4-2 and TRBJ2-7; 8 positions match TRBD2. This CDR3 has 18 residues. The V gene's germline CDR1 is LGHNA and CDR2 YNFKEQ. V gave up 1 base and J gave up 0 bases; unmatched junction bases: 11. The DNA of the CDR3 is TGTGCCAGCAGCCAAGCCTACAACGGACTAGCCCTCTCCTACGAGCAGTACTTC. Amino acid sequence: CASSQAYNGLALSYEQYF.

The V call is TRBV9, the J call TRBJ2-1; D gene unclear. Germline CDR1 is SGDLS and CDR2 is YYNGEE. This CDR3 has 15 amino acids. The V end lost 1 base, the J end lost 2 bases, and 10 bases lay between the germline ends. CDR3 sequence (DNA): TGTGCCAGCAGCGTAAGTAGCAGCCCCTACAATGAGCAGTTCTTC. Translation gives CASSVSSSPYNEQFF.

This clone appeared a few times. The chain joins TRBV29-1 to TRBJ1-1; 10 bases are a match to TRBD1. Germline V gene sequence: CDR1 SQVTM, CDR2 ANQGSEA. V lost 7 bases and J lost 3; bases outside the gene matches: 5. This CDR3 has 13 residues. The CDR3: CSGDRGSDTEAFF. The CDR3 DNA is TGCAGCGGGGACAGGGGATCGGACACTGAAGCTTTCTTT. Full variable domain (remainder filled in from reference TRBV29-1 and TRBJ1-1): SAVISQKPSRDICQRGTSLTIQCQVDSQVTMMFWYRQQPGQSLTLIATANQGSEATYESGFVIDKFPISRPNLTFSTLTVSNMSPEDSSIYLCSGDRGSDTEAFFGQGTRLTVV.

This clone was counted a few times. V and J are TRBV7-9 and TRBJ1-2, with D perhaps TRBD1 (5 bases). Trimming stripped 10 bases from V and 4 bases from J, with 13 bases between. The CDR3 spans 12 residues. The germline V gene encodes CDR1 SEHNR and CDR2 FQNEAQ (reference sequence). The CDR3 spells CATMGLGYGYTF. CDR3 in DNA: TGTGCCACCATGGGGCTGGGCTATGGCTACACCTTC. The full variable domain, in which reference TRBV7-9 and TRBJ1-2 provide the parts outside the CDR3, is DTGVSQNPRHKITKRGQNVTFRCDPISEHNRLYWYRQTLGQGPEFLTYFQNEAQLEKSRLLSDRFSAERPKGSFSTLEIQRTEQGDSAMYLCATMGLGYGYTFGSGTRLTVV.

The V call is TRBV9, the J call TRBJ1-1, with TRBD1 as a possible D gene (5 bases). V lost 1 base, J lost 6 bases, and 16 bases lay in between. The length of the CDR3 is 15 residues. Germline values: CDR1 SGDLS, CDR2 YYNGEE. The CDR3 loop reads CASSVRAQGSPEAFF. As DNA, the CDR3 is TGTGCCAGCAGCGTACGAGCCCAGGGTTCCCCTGAAGCTTTCTTT.

This clone was found a few times. The chain combines TRBV10-3 with TRBJ2-1, with 9 bases aligning to TRBD1. CDR1 and CDR2 (germline): ENHRY, SYGVKD. This CDR3 is 14 amino acids long. V shed 5 bases, J shed 5 bases, and the junction held 4 bases outside the gene matches. The DNA of the CDR3 is TGTGCCATCAGTAGGGGACAGGGAGACAATGAGCAGTTCTTC. This translates into CAISRGQGDNEQFF.

This clone appeared a few times. The gene calls are TRBV2 and TRBJ1-5; no clear D. This CDR3 is 14 amino acids long. Germline CDR1 reads SNHLY; CDR2 reads FYNNEI. V was trimmed by 4 bases and J by 0 bases, leaving 7 bases between them. The CDR3: CASSVGLSNQPQHF. CDR3 nucleotides: TGTGCCAGCAGTGTGGGCCTTAGCAATCAGCCCCAGCATTTT. The full variable domain, its missing parts supplied by reference TRBV2 and TRBJ1-5, is EPEVTQTPSHQVTQMGQEVILRCVPISNHLYFYWYRQILGQKVEFLVSFYNNEISEKSEIFDDQFSVERPDGSNFTLKIRSTKLEDSAMYFCASSVGLSNQPQHFGDGTRLSIL.

This clone was counted between two and nine times. The chain uses TRBV7-9 and TRBJ2-5; the D is unclear. V was shortened by 1 base and J by 4 bases, with 7 bases between the two germline ends. The CDR3 is 13 amino acids. CDR1 is SEHNR, CDR2 FQNEAQ, per germline (reference sequence). The CDR3 DNA is TGTGCCAGCAGCTTAGGCGGTGGAGAGACCCAGTACTTC. As protein: CASSLGGGETQYF.

The rearrangement joins TRBV19 to TRBJ1-2; 7 positions agree with TRBD1. The CDR3 contains 13 residues. Germline loops: CDR1 LNHDA, CDR2 SQIVND (reference sequence). The V and J ends lost 7 bases and 6 bases, in that order; junction bases with no gene match: 8. The CDR3 sequence is CASTPTGTDGYTF. In DNA, the CDR3 is TGTGCCAGTACCCCGACAGGGACGGATGGCTACACCTTC. Using reference TRBV19 and TRBJ1-2 for the parts outside the CDR3, the full variable domain is DGGITQSPKYLFRKEGQNVTLSCEQNLNHDAMYWYRQDPGQGLRLIYYSQIVNDFQKGDIAEGYSVSREKKESFPLTVTSAQKNPTAFYLCASTPTGTDGYTFGSGTRLTVV.

V usage is TRBV2 and J usage is TRBJ2-7, with 9 bases that match TRBD1. CDR1 is SNHLY and CDR2 is FYNNEI in the germline V gene. CDR3 length: 14 residues. V lost 3 bases and J lost 0; bases outside the gene matches: 0. The DNA for the CDR3 is TGTGCCAGCAGTGAGGGACAGGGCTCCTACGAGCAGTACGTC. Translating it yields CASSEGQGSYEQYV.

This clone was counted a few times. The V call is TRBV28, the J call TRBJ2-1, with TRBD2 matching over 9 bases. The CDR3 is 18 amino acids. In germline, CDR1 is MDHEN, CDR2 SYDVKM. The V and J ends lost 2 bases and 0 bases, in that order; junction bases with no gene match: 8. CDR3 loop: CASSLQLAGLSSYNEQFF. CDR3 bases: TGTGCCAGCAGTTTACAACTAGCGGGTCTAAGCTCCTACAATGAGCAGTTCTTC.

The chain combines TRBV9 with TRBJ2-6; D call uncertain. V dropped 0 bases and J dropped 1 base, with 14 bases sitting between them. Germline V gene sequence: CDR1 SGDLS, CDR2 YYNGEE. This CDR3 is 18 amino acids long. The CDR3 bases are TGTGCCAGCAGCGTAGCGGCAGCTTGGAGATCTGGGGCCAACGTCCTGACTTTC. This codes for CASSVAAAWRSGANVLTF. Full variable domain (missing parts from reference TRBV9 and TRBJ2-6): DSGVTQTPKHLITATGQRVTLRCSPRSGDLSVYWYQQSLDQGLQFLIQYYNGEERAKGNILERFSAQQFPDLHSELNLSSLELGDSALYFCASSVAAAWRSGANVLTFGAGSRLTVL.

This clone was picked up one time. J is TRBJ1-5 and V is TRBV9, with 11 bases lining up with TRBD1. Germline loops: CDR1 SGDLS, CDR2 YYNGEE. This CDR3 contains 15 residues. Unmatched junction bases numbered 5, after V lost 3 bases and J lost 6 bases. CDR3 loop: CASSAGQGASQPQHF. In DNA, the CDR3 is TGTGCCAGCAGCGCCGGACAGGGGGCGAGTCAGCCCCAGCATTTT.

The chain combines TRBV29-1 with TRBJ2-1; 14 nucleotides align to TRBD2. Trimming took 1 base from V and 9 from J; bases not matched to a gene: 17. The CDR3 runs 19 residues. Germline V gene lookup returns CDR1 SQVTM and CDR2 ANQGSEA. As DNA, the CDR3 is TGCAGCGTTGAAGTACACCCGGGACTAGCGGGAGTAAAGTTCATTGAGCAGTTCTTC. It is translated as CSVEVHPGLAGVKFIEQFF.

This clone occurred a few times. This chain joins TRBV27 and TRBJ2-2; D unclear. The V end was cut by 1 base, the J end by 1 base, with 7 bases between. The CDR3 is 15 residues long. Looked up from germline, CDR1 is MNHEY and CDR2 is SMNVEV (reference sequence). CDR3 DNA sequence: TGTGCCAGCAGTTTATACAAGATGAACACCGGGGAGCTGTTTTTT. Translated: CASSLYKMNTGELFF.

On this clone: Within the sample, other DNA sequences also encode this same CDR3. The chain joins TRBV18 to TRBJ2-5; the D is unclear. The CDR3 totals 11 residues. Germline CDR1 and CDR2: KGHSH and LQKENI. V lost 6 bases to trimming and J lost 3 bases, with 5 bases between them. The CDR3 loop reads CASSREETQYF. CDR3 nucleotides: TGTGCCAGCTCCCGAGAAGAGACCCAGTACTTC.

A single count supports this clone. This chain joins TRBV6-6 and TRBJ2-1; TRBD1 matches 7 bases. J was trimmed by 10 bases and V by 6 bases; bases with no gene match: 18. The CDR3 has 16 amino acids. Germline CDR1 is MNHNY and CDR2 is SVGAGI (reference sequence). The CDR3 nucleotides are TGTGCCAGCAGCAGGACAGGTCAGTCTCGATCGGTCGAGCAGTTCTTC. Translated, it gives CASSRTGQSRSVEQFF.

This clone was picked up a small number of times. As DNA, the CDR3 is TGTGCCAGTAGTATTTACTGGGGACAGGGGATCAATGAGCAGTTCTTC. This gives the protein CASSIYWGQGINEQFF. The chain combines TRBV19 with TRBJ2-1; TRBD1 aligns across 10 bases. Trimming removed 3 bases from V and 6 bases from J; junction bases left unmatched: 8. Germline CDR1 is LNHDA and CDR2 is SQIVND (reference sequence). The CDR3 length is 16 residues.

The chain employs TRBV7-6 and TRBJ2-7; tentatively, D is TRBD1 (6 bases). V lost 8 bases, J lost 0 bases, and 17 bases lay in between. The V gene's germline CDR1 is SGHVS and CDR2 FNYEAQ. The CDR3 is 15 residues long. As DNA, the CDR3 is TGTGCCAGCGGAACCAGGGGTCGTCGCTCCTACGAGCAGTACTTC. This translates into CASGTRGRRSYEQYF. The entire variable domain, with the rest obtained from reference TRBV7-6 and TRBJ2-7, is as follows: GAGVSQSPRYKVTKRGQDVALRCDPISGHVSLYWYRQALGQGPEFLTYFNYEAQQDKSGLPNDRFSAERPEGSISTLTIQRTEQRDSAMYRCASGTRGRRSYEQYFGPGTRLTVT.

In nucleotides, the CDR3 is TGTGCCAGCAGCGGGAGGGGACTAGCGGGATACAATGAGCAGTTCTTC. This sequence encodes CASSGRGLAGYNEQFF. The chain combines TRBV7-3 with TRBJ2-1; 13 bases fit TRBD2. The trim removed 5 bases at V and 4 bases at J, leaving 5 bases unmatched. The CDR3 has 16 amino acids. Germline V gene sequence: CDR1 SGHTA, CDR2 FQGTGA. Complete variable domain (other parts from reference TRBV7-3 and TRBJ2-1): GAGVSQTPSNKVTEKGKYVELRCDPISGHTALYWYRQSLGQGPEFLIYFQGTGAADDSGLPNDRFFAVRPEGSVSTLKIQRTERGDSAVYLCASSGRGLAGYNEQFFGPGTRLTVL.

This clone has only a few counts. This chain links TRBV11-2 with TRBJ1-1, with unresolved D. V shed 4 bases and J shed 3 bases, with 9 bases lying between them. The CDR3 totals 13 residues. Per the germline V gene, CDR1 is SGHAT and CDR2 is FQNNGV. DNA for the CDR3: TGTGCCAGCAGCTCCCTACGCCACACTGAAGCTTTCTTT. It specifies CASSSLRHTEAFF.

This clone came up a few times. The rearrangement links TRBV19 to TRBJ2-5; tentatively, D is TRBD2 (5 bases). The CDR3 runs 14 residues. The V gene's germline CDR1 is LNHDA and CDR2 SQIVND (reference sequence). Trimming stripped 6 bases from V and 3 bases from J, with 14 bases between. The CDR3 region has the DNA TGTGCCAGTAGGGACTCCCGCCTAAAAGAGACCCAGTACTTC. Translation: CASRDSRLKETQYF.

This clone has a handful of counts. The chain has TRBV18 and TRBJ1-1; 11 bases are a match to TRBD1. The CDR3 loop spans 16 amino acids. Germline V gene sequence: CDR1 KGHSH, CDR2 LQKENI. The V and J ends lost 3 bases and 1 base, in that order; junction bases with no gene match: 4. The CDR3 sequence is CASSPRTGGSNTEAFF. CDR3 nucleotides: TGTGCCAGCTCACCTAGGACAGGGGGCTCGAACACTGAAGCTTTCTTT.

The CDR3 is CASSEVRPSGSYEQYV. CDR3 nucleotides: TGTGCCAGCAGTGAGGTACGTCCTAGTGGCTCCTACGAGCAGTACGTC. The gene calls are TRBV6-1 and TRBJ2-7; D not certain. CDR3 size: 16 residues. CDR1 and CDR2 from the germline V gene are MNHNS and SASEGT. Trimming cost V 3 bases and J 0 bases, with 15 bases left between them.

This clone was seen more than once but under ten times. J is TRBJ1-1 and V is TRBV5-1; D is ambiguous. The CDR3 contains 13 residues. Trimming left V 0 bases short and J 1 base short, with 4 bases between. Germline V gene sequence: CDR1 SGHRS, CDR2 YFSETQ. The CDR3 sequence: CASSLVANTEAFF. The CDR3, as DNA: TGCGCCAGCAGCTTGGTGGCGAACACTGAAGCTTTCTTT.

This clone was observed a handful of times. The V call is TRBV18, the J call TRBJ2-5; D gene unclear. The CDR3 has 13 amino acids. Germline lookup yields CDR1 KGHSH and CDR2 LQKENI. Trimming stripped 2 bases from V and 4 bases from J, with 8 bases between. The CDR3 region is CASSPKVGETQYF. The DNA for the CDR3 is TGTGCCAGCTCACCAAAAGTCGGAGAGACCCAGTACTTC.

This clone occurred a few times. DNA of the CDR3: TGTGCCAGTGTAAGCTCAACTAATGAAAAACTGTTTTTT. Protein product: CASVSSTNEKLFF. J is TRBJ1-4 and V is TRBV19; D remains unclear. This CDR3 has 13 amino acids. The V gene's germline CDR1 is LNHDA and CDR2 SQIVND (reference sequence). Trimming pared 8 bases from V and 0 bases from J, leaving 7 bases between.